The sequence of this T cell receptor beta chain was determined in a study of T cells in Graves' hyperthyroidism and ophthalmopathy. Study-wide points: Before onset, by a median of around 6.4 months, the model predicted ophthalmopathy. Among thyroid clonotypes expanded above 0.001, most also appeared in blood. Ophthalmopathy was distinguished from stable hyperthyroidism by 13 V-J signatures.

Concerning this clonotype: The target antigen is unknown. At one end the junction does not follow the germline gene, possibly because of a read error.

RNA transcripts served as the template for amplifying TCR beta CDR3 regions. Primed by the HTBI set, a first-round RT-PCR was run on the TCR CDR3. TCRdb analysed the multiplex PCR reads with MiXCR anew, one entry per CDR3 protein. Here the sample spans about 130,000 distinct CDR3 sequences, roughly a fifth being singletons. CDR3 length: 14 residues. CDR1 is LGHDT and CDR2 is YNNKEL in the germline V gene (reference sequence). The chain has TRBV3-1 and TRBJ2-7; TRBD2 is a possible D gene (5 bases). This receptor was obtained from a woman aged 50 to 65 with Graves' hyperthyroidism that later progressed to Graves' ophthalmopathy. Sequenced material: blood. The CDR3 reads CVSSQEPGIYEQYF. The DNA of the CDR3 is TGTGTCAGCAGCCAAGAACCGGGAATCTACGAGCAGTACTTC.